These T cell receptor beta chains were read from a single sample in a study of blood T cells in healthy people across ages. TCRdb reprocessed the 5' RACE reads with MiXCR, giving one entry per CDR3 protein. This table has 1.5 million to 2 million distinct CDR3 sequences, 49% appearing once. Sequenced input: blood. The receptors stem from a woman aged 40 to 50 in good health. The CDR3 runs from the conserved cysteine through the conserved F or W. A D gene is named only where the DNA matches it firmly. A row's size may be missing; if present it is once, few, many or a size class.

d_call: NA; j_call: TRBJ2-2; v_call: TRBV20-1; clone_size: NA; cdr3_nt: TGCAGTGCTAGGGGTTCGTTCAACGGGGAGCTGTTTTTT; cdr3_aa: CSARGSFNGELFF
d_call: TRBD2; j_call: TRBJ2-1; v_call: TRBV20-1; clone_size: once; cdr3_nt: TGCAGTGCTAGAGAAACAGCGGGGCGTGGGAATGAGCAGTTCTTC; cdr3_aa: CSARETAGRGNEQFF
d_call: NA; j_call: TRBJ2-1; v_call: TRBV28; clone_size: NA; cdr3_nt: TGTGCCAGCAGTTTTAAGGGGGAAGGGGCCTACAATGAGCAGTTCTTC; cdr3_aa: CASSFKGEGAYNEQFF
d_call: TRBD2; j_call: TRBJ2-1; v_call: TRBV7-6; clone_size: NA; cdr3_nt: TGTGCCAGCAGCTTAATGGGGGGCGGGGGGTTCTACAATGAGCAGTTCTTC; cdr3_aa: CASSLMGGGGFYNEQFF
d_call: TRBD2; j_call: TRBJ2-3; v_call: TRBV28; clone_size: NA; cdr3_nt: TGTGCCAGCAGTGACCCCGGAAGCGAGCGGGGGGACGTAGATACGCAGTATTTT; cdr3_aa: CASSDPGSERGDVDTQYF
d_call: TRBD2; j_call: TRBJ2-3; v_call: TRBV27; clone_size: NA; cdr3_nt: TGTGCCAGCAGGGGTAGCGGGGAGGGCCTGGGAGATACGCAGTATTTT; cdr3_aa: CASRGSGEGLGDTQYF
d_call: TRBD2; j_call: TRBJ2-4; v_call: TRBV4-2; clone_size: NA; cdr3_nt: TGTGCCAGCAGCCAAGTGACGGGGGGGCTTTATATTCAGTACTTC; cdr3_aa: CASSQVTGGLYIQYF
d_call: NA; j_call: TRBJ2-4; v_call: TRBV20-1; clone_size: NA; cdr3_nt: TGCAGTGCTACCCGGGGGGCCCTAGCCAAAAACATTCAGTACTTC; cdr3_aa: CSATRGALAKNIQYF
d_call: NA; j_call: TRBJ1-6; v_call: TRBV20-1; clone_size: NA; cdr3_nt: TGCAGTGCTAGAGAGGCTTCACCCCTCCACTTT; cdr3_aa: CSAREASPLHF
d_call: TRBD2; j_call: TRBJ2-3; v_call: TRBV20-1; clone_size: once; cdr3_nt: TGCAGTGCCCCTGGGACTATAGATACGCAGTATTTT; cdr3_aa: CSAPGTIDTQYF
d_call: NA; j_call: TRBJ2-3; v_call: TRBV6-6; clone_size: once; cdr3_nt: TGTGCCAGCAGTTACCACGACACAGATACGCAGTATTTT; cdr3_aa: CASSYHDTDTQYF
d_call: NA; j_call: TRBJ2-7; v_call: TRBV15; clone_size: few; cdr3_nt: TGTGCCACCAGCAGAGGGACGGGGTCCCCCTACGAGCAGTACTTC; cdr3_aa: CATSRGTGSPYEQYF
d_call: NA; j_call: TRBJ2-1; v_call: TRBV27; clone_size: few; cdr3_nt: TGTGCCAGTTCTGATGACACAAGGGCGGGGGAGCAGTTCTTC; cdr3_aa: CASSDDTRAGEQFF
d_call: NA; j_call: TRBJ2-7; v_call: TRBV12-3/TRBV12-4; clone_size: NA; cdr3_nt: TGTGCCAGCAGTGCACGGGACGATGAGGACGAGCAGTACTTC; cdr3_aa: CASSARDDEDEQYF
d_call: TRBD2; j_call: TRBJ2-5; v_call: TRBV6-6; clone_size: NA; cdr3_nt: TGTGCCATCTCCCTTACTAGCGGCCCTCAAGAGACCCAGTACTTC; cdr3_aa: CAISLTSGPQETQYF
d_call: NA; j_call: TRBJ2-1; v_call: TRBV29-1; clone_size: few; cdr3_nt: TGCAGCGTTGAAGGGGGGGTTATGTCCTACAATGAGCAGTTCTTC; cdr3_aa: CSVEGGVMSYNEQFF
d_call: TRBD2; j_call: TRBJ2-1; v_call: TRBV7-2; clone_size: few; cdr3_nt: TGTGCCAGCAGCTTGGCGGGGGGATTCGGCAATGAGCAGTTCTTC; cdr3_aa: CASSLAGGFGNEQFF
d_call: TRBD2; j_call: TRBJ2-3; v_call: TRBV20-1; clone_size: NA; cdr3_nt: TGCAGTGCTAGAGATTTTGCGGGGGGTACCACAGATACGCAGTATTTT; cdr3_aa: CSARDFAGGTTDTQYF
d_call: TRBD2; j_call: TRBJ2-5; v_call: TRBV7-7; clone_size: NA; cdr3_nt: TGTGCTAGCAGCTTAGCGGGAGCGGGGGACGAGACCCAGTACTTC; cdr3_aa: CASSLAGAGDETQYF
d_call: TRBD1; j_call: TRBJ2-2; v_call: TRBV6-6; clone_size: NA; cdr3_nt: TGTGCCAGCAGTTACGGTCGGACAGGGGGCGCGGGCGGGGAGCTGTTTTTT; cdr3_aa: CASSYGRTGGAGGELFF
d_call: TRBD2; j_call: TRBJ2-1; v_call: TRBV7-3; clone_size: NA; cdr3_nt: TGTGCCAGCAGCCCTAGCGGCCGAGGCAATGAGCAGTTCTTC; cdr3_aa: CASSPSGRGNEQFF
d_call: TRBD2; j_call: TRBJ2-7; v_call: TRBV24-1; clone_size: NA; cdr3_nt: TGTGCCACCAGTGTTCTAGCGGGGGGAACCGACGAGCAGTACTTC; cdr3_aa: CATSVLAGGTDEQYF
d_call: NA; j_call: TRBJ2-6; v_call: TRBV7-6; clone_size: NA; cdr3_nt: TGTGCCAGCAGCCTAGACCTGAGGGTCTCTGGGGCCAACGTCCTGACTTTC; cdr3_aa: CASSLDLRVSGANVLTF
d_call: NA; j_call: TRBJ2-5; v_call: TRBV20-1; clone_size: NA; cdr3_nt: TGCAGTGCTGTACCGGGAGACCGGGAGACCCAGTACTTC; cdr3_aa: CSAVPGDRETQYF
d_call: NA; j_call: TRBJ2-3; v_call: TRBV13; clone_size: NA; cdr3_nt: TGTGCCAGCAGCGCGCTATCAGAGCATACGCAGTATTTT; cdr3_aa: CASSALSEHTQYF
d_call: TRBD2; j_call: TRBJ2-5; v_call: TRBV6-2/TRBV6-3; clone_size: NA; cdr3_nt: TGTGCCAGCAGTTACGGGCGGGGGGCTTTCGCAGAGACCCAGTACTTC; cdr3_aa: CASSYGRGAFAETQYF
d_call: NA; j_call: TRBJ2-7; v_call: TRBV20-1; clone_size: NA; cdr3_nt: TGCAGTGCGACAGGAAGGGCGTACGAGCAGTACTTC; cdr3_aa: CSATGRAYEQYF
d_call: NA; j_call: TRBJ1-2; v_call: TRBV5-6; clone_size: NA; cdr3_nt: TGTGCCAGCAGCTTGGTAGAGGGGAGTGGTAACTATGGCTACACCTTC; cdr3_aa: CASSLVEGSGNYGYTF
d_call: TRBD1; j_call: TRBJ2-3; v_call: TRBV7-3; clone_size: many; cdr3_nt: TGTGCCAGCAGCCCCGCCCCGACAGGGTCTGGTACGCAGTATTTT; cdr3_aa: CASSPAPTGSGTQYF
d_call: NA; j_call: TRBJ2-3; v_call: TRBV7-2; clone_size: few; cdr3_nt: TGTGCCAGCAGCTCCCAAAGGGCAGATACGCAGTATTTT; cdr3_aa: CASSSQRADTQYF
d_call: TRBD1; j_call: TRBJ2-3; v_call: TRBV5-1; clone_size: NA; cdr3_nt: TGCGCCAGCAGCTTGGGACAGGGGGCGCAGGGTACGCAGTATTTT; cdr3_aa: CASSLGQGAQGTQYF